These T cell receptor beta chains were read from a single sample in a study of T cells in Graves' hyperthyroidism and ophthalmopathy. TCRdb recomputed calls from the multiplex PCR reads with MiXCR, one row per CDR3 protein. Of approximately 700,000 distinct CDR3 sequences listed, 15% to 20% were seen once; the top ten hold around 7.7%. Sequenced material: blood. The receptors stem from a young man with Graves' hyperthyroidism. Both conserved end residues are part of each CDR3. A D gene is named only where the DNA matches it firmly. Not every row has a clone size; where given, it reads once, few, many or a size class.

J: TRBJ1-1; D: -; size: -; V: TRBV27; DNA: TGTGCCAGCAGTTGGCGCAGGGACACTGAAGCTTTCTTT; CDR3: CASSWRRDTEAFF
J: TRBJ1-1; D: -; size: -; V: TRBV27; DNA: TGTGCCAGCAGTTTTTCAGCAAACACTGAAGCTTTCTTT; CDR3: CASSFSANTEAFF
J: TRBJ2-1; D: TRBD2; size: -; V: TRBV24-1; DNA: TGTGCCACCAGTGATAGGACTAGCGGGAGGGGCTCCTACAATGAGCAGTTCTTC; CDR3: CATSDRTSGRGSYNEQFF
J: TRBJ2-5; D: -; size: many; V: TRBV10-3; DNA: TGTGCCATCACCCCGGGACTTTCGGAGACCCAGTACTTC; CDR3: CAITPGLSETQYF
J: TRBJ1-4; D: TRBD1; size: many; V: TRBV18; DNA: TGTGCCAGCTCCCGGGCGGACAGGCCGGATGAAAAACTGTTTTTT; CDR3: CASSRADRPDEKLFF
J: TRBJ2-1; D: -; size: many; V: TRBV2; DNA: TGTGCCAGCAACCGGGAGCGCACCTACAATGAGCAGTTCTTC; CDR3: CASNRERTYNEQFF
J: TRBJ2-2; D: TRBD2; size: -; V: TRBV6-2/TRBV6-3; DNA: TGTGCCAGCAGTCGACTAGCGGGAAATGCCAGGGAGCTGTTTTTT; CDR3: CASSRLAGNARELFF
J: TRBJ2-3; D: TRBD2; size: few; V: TRBV19; DNA: TGTGCCAGTAGTAGACCCACTAGCGGAAACACAGATACGCAGTATTTT; CDR3: CASSRPTSGNTDTQYF
J: TRBJ1-5; D: -; size: -; V: TRBV13; DNA: TGTGCCAGCAGCGCGGGGGTGGTAGGTCAGCCCCAGCATTTT; CDR3: CASSAGVVGQPQHF
J: TRBJ2-7; D: -; size: few; V: TRBV12-3/TRBV12-4; DNA: TGTGCCAGCAGCCATAGGGGGGGAAGCTCCTACGAGCAGTACTTC; CDR3: CASSHRGGSSYEQYF
J: TRBJ2-7; D: TRBD1; size: many; V: TRBV15; DNA: TGTGCCACCAGCGGTTCAGGGGGACACGGAACCTACGAGCAGTACTTC; CDR3: CATSGSGGHGTYEQYF
J: TRBJ2-3; D: TRBD2; size: few; V: TRBV7-9; DNA: TGTGCCAGCAGCTTAGCCGGGACCCGGGGGGGGACGCAGTATTTT; CDR3: CASSLAGTRGGTQYF
J: TRBJ1-6; D: -; size: -; V: TRBV6-6; DNA: TGTGCCAGCAGTTACGACAAACCGGGCCTGGGTAATTCACCCCTCCACTTT; CDR3: CASSYDKPGLGNSPLHF
J: TRBJ1-1; D: TRBD1; size: few; V: TRBV19; DNA: TGTGCCAGTATAGTACAGGGGGCCACTGAAGCTTTCTTT; CDR3: CASIVQGATEAFF
J: TRBJ1-3; D: -; size: -; V: TRBV7-9; DNA: TGTGCCAGCAGCCGACAGGAGGGAAACACCATATATTTT; CDR3: CASSRQEGNTIYF
J: TRBJ2-3; D: -; size: -; V: TRBV18; DNA: TGTGCCAGCTCACCACGTGGCCTTCGGGGGGATACGCAGTATTTT; CDR3: CASSPRGLRGDTQYF
J: TRBJ2-5; D: -; size: -; V: TRBV7-2; DNA: TGTGCCAGCAGCTTAGTGGAGTTCTGGGGAGAGACCCAGTACTTC; CDR3: CASSLVEFWGETQYF
J: TRBJ2-1; D: TRBD2; size: many; V: TRBV12-3/TRBV12-4; DNA: TGTGCCAGCAGCCCCTCGAGTTTATCTAGCGGGAGTCGGAATGAGCAGTTCTTC; CDR3: CASSPSSLSSGSRNEQFF
J: TRBJ2-5; D: TRBD1; size: few; V: TRBV10-3; DNA: TGTGCCATCACCGGGACAGCTCAAGAGACCCAGTACTTC; CDR3: CAITGTAQETQYF
J: TRBJ2-1; D: -; size: -; V: TRBV7-7; DNA: TGTGCCAGCAGCCAGGGGTCAGTCTCCTACAATGAGCAGTTCTTC; CDR3: CASSQGSVSYNEQFF
J: TRBJ2-1; D: TRBD2; size: -; V: TRBV7-9; DNA: TGTGCCAGCAGCCCAACCGGGACTAGCGTTAACAATGAGCAGTTCTTC; CDR3: CASSPTGTSVNNEQFF
J: TRBJ1-5; D: TRBD1; size: -; V: TRBV20-1; DNA: TGCAGTGCTTTAGACAGGGGGGCTCTTAGCAATCAGCCCCAGCATTTT; CDR3: CSALDRGALSNQPQHF
J: TRBJ2-7; D: -; size: few; V: TRBV15; DNA: TGTGCCACCAGCAGAGATATTGGGGGCGAGTACGAGCAGTACTTC; CDR3: CATSRDIGGEYEQYF
J: TRBJ1-1; D: -; size: many; V: TRBV6-2/TRBV6-3; DNA: TGTGCCAGCAGTATCGGTCCGGGGAGGGCTGAAGCTTTCTTT; CDR3: CASSIGPGRAEAFF
J: TRBJ2-5; D: -; size: many; V: TRBV27; DNA: TGTGCCAGCAGCCCGACAGGAGTAGAGACCCAGTACTTC; CDR3: CASSPTGVETQYF
J: TRBJ2-7; D: TRBD2; size: -; V: TRBV13; DNA: TGTGCCAGCAGCTCCACGGGACTAGCGAACTACGAGCAGTACTTC; CDR3: CASSSTGLANYEQYF
J: TRBJ2-3; D: -; size: many; V: TRBV2; DNA: TGTGCCAGCAGTGAGGGGGTTCGGGGCACAGATACGCAGTATTTT; CDR3: CASSEGVRGTDTQYF
J: TRBJ2-3; D: -; size: many; V: TRBV3-1; DNA: TGTGCCAGCAGCCAAGACATGGGAACAGATACGCAGTATTTT; CDR3: CASSQDMGTDTQYF
J: TRBJ1-1; D: -; size: few; V: TRBV20-1; DNA: TGCAGTGCTGAGAAAAGCCCGGGAGAGGCTTTCTTT; CDR3: CSAEKSPGEAFF
J: TRBJ2-7; D: TRBD1; size: -; V: TRBV6-1; DNA: TGTGCCAGCAGGGGGACAGGGAAAGCGGGATCGTACGAGCAGTACTTC; CDR3: CASRGTGKAGSYEQYF